The 16 T cell receptor beta chains in this list originate from one sample, sequenced in a study of blood T cell repertoires in COVID-19. Assay used: immunoSEQ multiplex PCR; TCRdb lists only in-frame clones, some missing. The sample lists a few hundred thousand clones; over 85% were seen once. Sample: PBMCs or T cells enriched from blood (not recorded which). The receptors originated from a woman in her forties or fifties who had been exposed to COVID-19.

This chain uses TRBV15 with TRBJ2-7; TRBD1 is a possible D gene (6 bases). Per the germline V gene, CDR1 is LNHNV and CDR2 is YYDKDF (reference sequence). V was cut by 5 bases and J by 3 bases, with 14 bases left in between. This CDR3 is 14 amino acids long. The CDR3 is CATSDHRENYEQYF. The CDR3 DNA is TGTGCCACCAGCGACCACAGGGAAAACTACGAGCAGTACTTC.

The rearrangement links TRBV2 to TRBJ1-4; 7 bases fit TRBD1. The CDR3 runs to 14 residues. Unmatched junction bases numbered 10, after V lost 8 bases and J lost 7 bases. Germline CDR1 is SNHLY and CDR2 is FYNNEI. This CDR3 is CASSYRDSPEKLFF. Written as DNA, the CDR3 is TGTGCCAGCTCTTACCGGGACAGTCCTGAAAAACTGTTTTTT.

V usage is TRBV24-1 and J usage is TRBJ2-5; the D gene is possibly TRBD2 (6 bases). This CDR3 has 18 residues. Germline-derived CDR1 and CDR2 are KGHDR and SFDVKD. V lost 3 bases to trimming and J lost 2 bases, with 21 bases between them. The CDR3 nucleotides are TGTGCCACCAGTGATAGGGACGGGGGTTTTGAGGAACAAGAGACCCAGTACTTC. Its protein product is CATSDRDGGFEEQETQYF.

The chain combines TRBV25-1 with TRBJ2-2, with a weak D call TRBD2 (6 bases). This CDR3 is 15 amino acids long. Trimming stripped 5 bases from V and 0 bases from J, with 10 bases between. Germline loops: CDR1 MGHDK, CDR2 SYGVNS. CDR3 DNA: TGTGCCAGCAGTACTAGCAGGCCGAACACCGGGGAGCTGTTTTTT. It codes for CASSTSRPNTGELFF.

The chain recombines TRBV28 with TRBJ2-7, with 10 bases aligning to TRBD2. V shed 5 bases, J shed 0 bases, and the junction held 4 bases outside the gene matches. The germline V gene encodes CDR1 MDHEN and CDR2 SYDVKM. This CDR3 comprises 15 residues. In nucleotides, the CDR3 is TGTGCCAGCAGTCTAGCGGGGGCTACCTCCTACGAGCAGTACTTC. Translated: CASSLAGATSYEQYF.

This clone was seen more than once but under ten times. The chain has TRBV5-6 and TRBJ2-7; TRBD1 matches 10 bases. The CDR3 is made up of 14 amino acids. Per the germline V gene, CDR1 is SGHDT and CDR2 is YYEEEE. The trim removed 4 bases at V and 6 bases at J, leaving 7 bases unmatched. CDR3: CASSQTGGYFEQYF. The CDR3 nucleotides read TGTGCCAGCAGCCAGACAGGGGGCTACTTCGAGCAGTACTTC.

The rearrangement uses TRBV10-3 and TRBJ2-2, with D perhaps matching TRBD1 (6 bases). The CDR3 has 13 amino acids. Germline V gene lookup returns CDR1 ENHRY and CDR2 SYGVKD. Trimming removed 2 bases from V and 7 bases from J, with 8 bases in between. In DNA, the CDR3 is TGTGCCATCAGTGAGCGAGGGGGCGGGGAGCTGTTTTTT. Translation gives CAISERGGGELFF.

The chain carries TRBV6-1 and TRBJ1-2, with 9 bases fitting TRBD1. Germline V gene sequence: CDR1 MNHNS, CDR2 SASEGT. J lost 2 bases, V lost 3 bases, and 4 bases had no gene match. This CDR3 has 15 amino acids. The CDR3 nucleotides read TGTGCCAGCAGTGACCCGGGACAGGGCAACTATGGCTACACCTTC. Amino acid sequence: CASSDPGQGNYGYTF.

This chain connects TRBV5-1 to TRBJ2-3, with D possibly TRBD2 on 6 matching bases. This CDR3 is built from 13 residues. The germline V gene has CDR1 SGHRS and CDR2 YFSETQ. V lost 7 bases and J 1 base, leaving 10 bases between the germline ends. The CDR3 bases are TGCGCCAGCGGACTACAGGGCACAGATACGCAGTATTTT. Translation: CASGLQGTDTQYF. The complete variable domain, with remaining parts taken from reference TRBV5-1 and TRBJ2-3, reads KAGVTQTPRYLIKTRGQQVTLSCSPISGHRSVSWYQQTPGQGLQFLFEYFSETQRNKGNFPGRFSGRQFSNSRSEMNVSTLELGDSALYLCASGLQGTDTQYFGPGTRLTVL.

The chain links TRBV20-1 to TRBJ2-7, with D possibly being TRBD1 (6 bases). V was shortened by 3 bases and J by 3 bases, with 12 bases between the two germline ends. This CDR3 spans 13 amino acids. Germline V CDR1 and CDR2: DFQATT, SNEGSKA (reference sequence). Here the CDR3 reads CSASKDRSYEQYF. The DNA for the CDR3 is TGCAGTGCTAGTAAGGACAGAAGCTACGAGCAGTACTTC.

The J gene is TRBJ1-2, the V gene TRBV6-5; the match to TRBD1 covers 10 bases. Germline trimming cut 2 bases from V and 10 bases from J; bases unmatched to any gene: 7. CDR1 and CDR2 from the germline V gene are MNHEY and SVGAGI. This CDR3 is built from 14 residues. The CDR3 loop reads CASSYGGQGPIYTF. CDR3 DNA: TGTGCCAGCAGTTACGGGGGACAGGGGCCCATCTACACCTTC.

In its sample, this clone was seen a few times. J is TRBJ2-2 and V is TRBV29-1; D gene unclear. Trimming shortened V by 8 bases and J by 0 bases, and 10 bases separated the two germline ends. The CDR3 covers 13 residues. Germline CDR1 and CDR2: SQVTM and ANQGSEA. The CDR3 nucleotides are TGCAGCTTCTGTTCTGCGAACACCGGGGAGCTGTTTTTT. Protein: CSFCSANTGELFF.

The chain recombines TRBV21-1 with TRBJ2-2; TRBD2, the table's D call, was not compared with the DNA. TRBV21-1 is labeled a pseudogene. The CDR3 contains 18 residues. CDR3 sequence reads: CASTRPQLAGGTTGELFF. CDR3 DNA: TGTGCCAGCACCCGGCCCCAACTAGCGGGGGGGACCACCGGGGAGCTGTTTTTT.

As concerns this clone: With a much larger clone just one base away, this may be a read error. This chain uses TRBV28 with TRBJ1-2; D is unclear. Trimming left V 3 bases short and J 5 bases short, with 4 bases between. Per germline, CDR1 MDHEN and CDR2 SYDVKM. CDR3 length equals 11 residues. The CDR3 DNA sequence: TGTGCCAGCAGTTTGGAGTATGGCTACACCTTC. Its protein is CASSLEYGYTF.

This chain connects TRBV7-9 to TRBJ1-5; D possibly corresponds to TRBD1 (5 bases). Germline CDR1 SEHNR, CDR2 FQNEAQ (reference sequence). This CDR3 region has 12 residues. Trimming pared 5 bases from V and 6 bases from J, leaving 8 bases between. CDR3 bases: TGTGCCAGCAGCGCGCAGGGTCAGCCCCAGCATTTT. Encoded protein: CASSAQGQPQHF.

J is TRBJ2-5 and V is TRBV20-1; 9 positions agree with TRBD2. V gave up 3 bases and J gave up 1 base; unmatched junction bases: 6. From germline, CDR1 is DFQATT and CDR2 SNEGSKA (reference sequence). The CDR3 is 15 amino acids. The CDR3 nucleotides are TGCAGTGCTAGTGACTCTAGCGGGACCCAAGAGACCCAGTACTTC. Protein product: CSASDSSGTQETQYF.